This entry lists 25 T cell receptor beta chains sequenced from one sample in a study of T cell responses to AZD1222 COVID-19 vaccine. Method: immunoSEQ multiplex PCR; TCRdb's copy keeps in-frame clones and lacks some. Of over 120,000 clones detected, around 85% appear once; the ten largest clones hold under 9.5%. The input for sequencing was peripheral blood, taken on day 0 of AZD1222 vaccination. Receptors originate from an adult in good health.

This clone was counted a single time. V gene TRBV27 combines with J gene TRBJ2-3; D is unresolved. V gave up 7 bases and J gave up 0 bases, with 14 bases separating them. Germline CDR1 and CDR2: MNHEY and SMNVEV (reference sequence). This CDR3 region has 15 residues. The CDR3 region has the DNA TGTGCCAGCAAATCCTGGACCTCTAGCACAGATACGCAGTATTTT. Translating it yields CASKSWTSSTDTQYF.

This clone was seen a few times. The chain recombines TRBV2 with TRBJ1-2; D is ambiguous. The V end lost 9 bases, the J end lost 0 bases, and 14 bases lay between the germline ends. The germline V gene encodes CDR1 SNHLY and CDR2 FYNNEI. This CDR3 is 14 amino acids long. The CDR3 here is CARVTEKANYGYTF. The DNA of the CDR3 is TGTGCCAGAGTTACAGAGAAAGCTAACTATGGCTACACCTTC.

A single count supports this clone. V gene TRBV11-2 combines with J gene TRBJ2-7; 8 bases agree with TRBD2. J gave up 4 bases and V 5 bases, and 4 bases lay outside the gene matches. The CDR3 consists of 13 residues. Germline CDR1 and CDR2: SGHAT and FQNNGV. CDR3 loop: CASSQASGYEQYF. The CDR3, as DNA: TGTGCCAGCAGCCAAGCTAGCGGGTACGAGCAGTACTTC.

V and J are TRBV10-1 and TRBJ2-7; TRBD1 is a possible D gene (6 bases). CDR1 and CDR2 (germline): WNHNN, SYGVQD (reference sequence). V was trimmed by 3 bases and J by 4 bases, leaving 22 bases between them. CDR3 size: 17 residues. The CDR3 DNA sequence: TGCGCCAGCAGTGACTCCCTAGGCGAGACAGGCATTTACGAGCAGTACTTC. It translates to CASSDSLGETGIYEQYF.

This clone came up once. The CDR3 DNA sequence: TGTGCCAGCAGTTTCAGCGACAGGGCCGGAAACACCATATATTTT. This gives the protein CASSFSDRAGNTIYF. The chain recombines TRBV28 with TRBJ1-3, with TRBD1 matching over 7 bases. The germline CDR1 and CDR2 sequences are MDHEN and SYDVKM. The CDR3 is 15 residues long. The V and J ends lost 3 bases and 4 bases, in that order; junction bases with no gene match: 6.

The chain uses TRBV5-5 and TRBJ1-2; 7 bases agree with TRBD1. Germline V gene lookup returns CDR1 SGHKS and CDR2 YYEKEE (reference sequence). This CDR3 is 15 amino acids long. V gave up 0 bases and J gave up 13 bases; unmatched junction bases: 15. CDR3 residues: CASSLELGQISTSTF. In nucleotides, the CDR3 is TGTGCCAGCAGCTTGGAGTTGGGACAGATTTCGACGTCCACCTTC.

The V call is TRBV5-1, the J call TRBJ1-2, with 7 nucleotides matching TRBD1. The V gene's germline CDR1 is SGHRS and CDR2 YFSETQ. The CDR3 sequence is 16 residues long. V shed 0 bases and J 3 bases; nucleotides not matched to a gene: 8. The CDR3 bases are TGCGCCAGCAGCTTGGGAGGGGGCAGGGCGGACTATGGCTACACCTTC. Translating gives CASSLGGGRADYGYTF.

This chain links TRBV4-1 with TRBJ2-1; no clear D gene. Per germline, CDR1 MGHRA and CDR2 YSYEKL. Trimming cost V 0 bases and J 4 bases, with 13 bases left between them. CDR3 length equals 16 residues. The CDR3 nucleotides are TGCGCCAGCAGCCAAGACGAGGCACGGTCTTACAATGAGCAGTTCTTC. Translated, it gives CASSQDEARSYNEQFF.

In its sample, this clone was seen once. The rearrangement joins TRBV5-1 to TRBJ2-1, with 10 bases lining up with TRBD2. Per germline, CDR1 SGHRS and CDR2 YFSETQ. Trimming removed 0 bases from V and 4 bases from J; junction bases left unmatched: 4. The CDR3 contains 16 residues. The CDR3 region is CASSLGASGGYNEQFF. The DNA for the CDR3 is TGCGCCAGCAGCTTGGGGGCTAGCGGGGGTTACAATGAGCAGTTCTTC.

The chain is built from TRBV6-5 and TRBJ2-3; D is possibly TRBD2 (6 bases). V lost 7 bases and J lost 4, with 12 bases in between. Germline-derived CDR1 and CDR2 are MNHEY and SVGAGI. CDR3 size: 13 residues. CDR3 sequence reads: CASTPGGADTQYF. The CDR3 DNA is TGTGCCAGCACCCCCGGGGGAGCAGATACGCAGTATTTT.

V is TRBV21-1 and J is TRBJ2-7; the tabulated D call, TRBD1, remains unverified against the DNA. TRBV21-1 is marked as a pseudogene. The CDR3 is 14 amino acids. The CDR3 nucleotides read TGTGCCAGCAGCAAAGCGCTAGGGGCCTACGAGCAGTACTTC. Residues: CASSKALGAYEQYF.

This chain joins TRBV11-2 and TRBJ2-5; either TRBD1 or TRBD2 may fit D (5 bases each). The CDR3 is made up of 14 amino acids. The V end was cut by 7 bases, the J end by 5 bases, with 17 bases between. Germline CDR1 and CDR2: SGHAT and FQNNGV. CDR3 DNA sequence: TGTGCCAGCAATAGTCGAGGGGCCGGGGAGACCCAGTACTTC. It codes for CASNSRGAGETQYF.

In its sample, this clone was seen once. The genes are TRBV2 and TRBJ1-5; D is possibly TRBD1 (5 bases). Germline values: CDR1 SNHLY, CDR2 FYNNEI. The CDR3 covers 16 residues. Trimming left V 2 bases short and J 3 bases short, with 14 bases between. The CDR3 DNA follows: TGTGCCAGCAGTGAAAGGGGTGGGAACCTCAATCAGCCCCAGCATTTT. As protein: CASSERGGNLNQPQHF.

As concerns this clone: Sequence at one end of the junction differs from germline and may be a read error. V usage is TRBV6-2 or TRBV6-3 and J usage is TRBJ2-7, with D unresolved. This CDR3 is 12 amino acids long. Per the germline V gene, CDR1 is MNHEY and CDR2 is SVGEGT. Written as DNA, the CDR3 is TGTGCCAGCAGATACTACGTCCACGAGCAGTACTTC. Amino acid sequence: CASRYYVHEQYF.

The gene calls are TRBV3-1 (or the pseudogene TRBV3-2) and TRBJ1-1; D is uncertain. The CDR3 totals 14 residues. Per germline, CDR1 LGHDT and CDR2 YNNKEL (reference sequence). Between the trimmed V and J ends, which lost 2 bases and 0 bases, there was a span of 7 bases. CDR3 bases: TGTGCCAGCAGCCAACCGGACGTGAACACTGAAGCTTTCTTT. It translates to CASSQPDVNTEAFF.

The rearrangement uses TRBV11-3 and TRBJ2-7; D remains unclear. Germline CDR1 SGHNT, CDR2 YENEEA. This CDR3 contains 13 residues. The V end was cut by 5 bases, the J end by 4 bases, with 12 bases between. The CDR3 DNA follows: TGTGCCAGCAGCAATGGACCTGCGTACGAGCAGTACTTC. Amino acids: CASSNGPAYEQYF.

For the CDR3, the DNA is TGTGCCAGCAGTTTAGCGTTAACGCAGTATTTT. As protein: CASSLALTQYF. The rearrangement uses TRBV28 and TRBJ2-3; D unresolved. Germline V lookup: CDR1 MDHEN, CDR2 SYDVKM. The CDR3 has 11 residues. Trimming left V 2 bases short and J 9 bases short, with 6 bases between.

The rearrangement joins TRBV4-2 to TRBJ2-1; 9 nucleotides match TRBD2. Germline CDR1 and CDR2: LGHNA and YNFKEQ. J gave up 2 bases and V 0 bases, and 2 bases lay outside the gene matches. This CDR3 comprises 16 residues. The CDR3 loop is CASSQDSGGAYNEQFF. CDR3 DNA sequence: TGTGCCAGCAGCCAAGATAGCGGGGGCGCCTACAATGAGCAGTTCTTC.

The rearrangement joins TRBV5-6 to TRBJ2-1; D remains ambiguous. With 0 bases removed from V and 2 bases from J, the gap between germline ends came to 9 bases. This CDR3 comprises 15 residues. Germline V gene data show CDR1 as SGHDT and CDR2 as YYEEEE. This CDR3 is CASSLGSGAYNEQFF. Written as DNA, the CDR3 is TGTGCCAGCAGCTTGGGTTCAGGCGCCTACAATGAGCAGTTCTTC. Supplemented by reference TRBV5-6 and TRBJ2-1, the full variable domain reads DAGVTQSPTHLIKTRGQQVTLRCSPKSGHDTVSWYQQALGQGPQFIFQYYEEEERQRGNFPDRFSGHQFPNYSSELNVNALLLGDSALYLCASSLGSGAYNEQFFGPGTRLTVL.

Concerning this clone itself: This sample also contains other DNA sequences that code for the same CDR3. The chain uses TRBV24-1 and TRBJ2-3; D not certain. Germline V gives CDR1 KGHDR, CDR2 SFDVKD. The CDR3 has 13 residues. V was shortened by 0 bases and J by 3 bases, with 3 bases between the two germline ends. The CDR3 DNA is TGTGCCACCAGTGATTTGGGGACAGATACGCAGTATTTT. Amino acid sequence: CATSDLGTDTQYF.

This clone was seen just once. The gene calls are TRBV27 and TRBJ1-6; possible D gene TRBD1, 6 bases. This CDR3 contains 14 residues. CDR1 is MNHEY, CDR2 SMNVEV, per germline (reference sequence). Between the trimmed V and J ends, which lost 2 bases and 9 bases, there was a span of 11 bases. The CDR3 loop is CASSLQGQGSPLHF. The CDR3 DNA sequence: TGTGCCAGCAGTTTACAGGGGCAAGGTTCACCCCTCCACTTT.

In its sample, this clone was seen once. The chain links TRBV6-5 to TRBJ2-1; tentatively, D is TRBD1 (6 bases). Trimming took off 2 bases at V and 5 bases at J, with 16 bases between the two ends. Germline V CDR1 and CDR2: MNHEY, SVGAGI. The CDR3 is 16 amino acids. DNA for the CDR3: TGTGCCAGCAGTTACGTGCCCAATCCAGGGGACAATGAGCAGTTCTTC. Protein: CASSYVPNPGDNEQFF.

This chain uses TRBV19 with TRBJ1-1; perhaps TRBD1 as D (5 bases). Trimming shortened V by 6 bases and J by 1 base, and 18 bases separated the two germline ends. CDR3 length: 16 amino acids. Germline V gene sequence: CDR1 LNHDA, CDR2 SQIVND (reference sequence). The CDR3 coding sequence is TGTGCCAGTAGCTCCAATGGGAGGGGCAAGAACACTGAAGCTTTCTTT. Translating it yields CASSSNGRGKNTEAFF.

This chain connects TRBV6-1 to TRBJ1-3, with D unresolved. Germline-derived CDR1 and CDR2 are MNHNS and SASEGT. V lost 2 bases and J 0 bases, leaving 14 bases between the germline ends. The CDR3 extends over 17 amino acids. The CDR3 nucleotides are TGTGCCAGCAGTGAAATGGGAACGATGAGCTCTGGAAACACCATATATTTT. Its translation is CASSEMGTMSSGNTIYF.

This clone was seen just once. The V and J genes are TRBV6-5 and TRBJ2-3; no clear D gene. Germline values: CDR1 MNHEY, CDR2 SVGAGI. The length of the CDR3 is 13 residues. The V end lost 5 bases, the J end lost 5 bases, and 11 bases lay between the germline ends. This CDR3 is CASSQWVGDTQYF. Written as DNA, the CDR3 is TGTGCCAGCAGTCAATGGGTTGGAGATACGCAGTATTTT.